This passage covers 24 T cell receptor beta chains from one sample sequenced in a study of tumor and adjacent non-tumor tissue in lung cancer. The template was RNA from unsorted bulk tissue. A modified ARM-PCR protocol with three rounds of nested PCR amplified TCRbeta. TCRdb reprocessed the multiplex PCR reads via MiXCR and lists one record per CDR3 protein. The repertoire holds around 70,000 distinct CDR3 sequences, with around three quarters as singletons. The material sequenced was lung tumor tissue. These receptors were collected from a man in his sixties with non-small cell lung cancer.

Remarks on this clonotype: The germline gene is not matched at one end of the junction; a read error may be the cause. The V and J genes are TRBV24-1 and TRBJ2-7, with D perhaps assigned TRBD1 or TRBD2 (5 bases each). Gene TRBJ2-1 matches the end of the DNA better, so the J call may be wrong. CDR1 is KGHDR, CDR2 SFDVKD, per germline. The CDR3 is made up of 13 amino acids. CDR3 nucleotide sequence: TGTGTCACCAGTGTAGCGCAGGGTTACGAGCAGTTCTTC. It specifies CVTSVAQGYEQFF.

The CDR3 sequence: CASAPGRGTNEQFF. The CDR3 bases are TGTGCCAGCGCCCCAGGGCGGGGTACTAATGAGCAGTTCTTC. This sequence joins TRBV28 and TRBJ2-1; D might be TRBD2 (6 bases). The germline gives CDR1 MDHEN, CDR2 SYDVKM. Trimming removed 8 bases from V and 7 bases from J, with 18 bases in between. The CDR3 has 14 amino acids. Variable domain in full (rest from reference TRBV28 and TRBJ2-1): DVKVTQSSRYLVKRTGEKVFLECVQDMDHENMFWYRQDPGLGLRLIYFSYDVKMKEKGDIPEGYSVSREKKERFSLILESASTNQTSMYLCASAPGRGTNEQFFGPGTRLTVL.

This clonotype showed up just once. One end of the junction varies from germline; a read error may be responsible. This chain links TRBV2 with TRBJ1-1, with D unclear. Germline V gene lookup returns CDR1 SNHLY and CDR2 FYNNEI. CDR3 length: 12 residues. CDR3 nucleotide sequence: TGTGTCAGCAGCCAGGCTAACACTGAAGCTTTCTTT. Protein sequence: CVSSQANTEAFF.

In this sample, this clonotype turned up a few times. The rearrangement links TRBV28 to TRBJ2-2, with 10 bases that match TRBD2. Germline V gene data show CDR1 as MDHEN and CDR2 as SYDVKM. The CDR3 contains 15 residues. V was pared by 2 bases and J by 8 bases, with 5 bases of the junction left unmatched. The CDR3 protein is CASSLQSSGSGELFF. For the CDR3, the DNA is TGTGCCAGCAGTTTACAGTCTAGCGGGAGTGGGGAGCTGTTTTTT.

This clonotype was seen at least ten times. The chain has TRBV2 and TRBJ1-2, with D maybe TRBD1 (5 bases). The CDR3 spans 14 residues. V lost 2 bases and J 6 bases, leaving 13 bases between the germline ends. Germline-derived CDR1 and CDR2 are SNHLY and FYNNEI. CDR3 DNA: TGTGCCAGCAGTGAATGGGACGGGGGGAATGGCTACACCTTC. Translation gives CASSEWDGGNGYTF.

Points on this clonotype: The conserved final phenylalanine or tryptophan is absent from the CDR3, which likely points to a read error. The V gene is TRBV20-1, the J gene TRBJ1-1, with D hard to call. This CDR3 has 13 residues. Trimming shortened V by 3 bases and J by 4 bases, and 12 bases separated the two germline ends. Looked up from germline, CDR1 is DFQATT and CDR2 is SNEGSKA (reference sequence). Here the CDR3 DNA reads TGCAGTGCTAGTCGGGAGAGAGGCACTGAAGCTTTCATT. The encoded protein is CSASRERGTEAFI.

CDR3 in amino acids: CSTTPQGGVRRTRFF. CDR3 in DNA: TGCAGTACTACCCCACAGGGTGGGGTACGGCGAACGCGGTTCTTC. The chain employs TRBV20-1 and TRBJ2-1, with D perhaps TRBD1 (6 bases). Trimming took off 8 bases at V and 15 bases at J, with 32 bases between the two ends. Germline lookup yields CDR1 DFQATT and CDR2 SNEGSKA (reference sequence). The CDR3 runs 15 residues.

Comment on this clonotype: A clone one base away is much larger, so this may be a read error. J is TRBJ2-3 and V is TRBV11-2; D gene unclear. V shed 1 base and J shed 5 bases, with 13 bases lying between them. This CDR3 comprises 15 residues. Germline V gene data show CDR1 as SGHAT and CDR2 as FQNNGV. Written as DNA, the CDR3 is TGTGCCAGCAGCTTAGGGGATCGGAGTGGAGATACGCAGTATTTT. Protein: CASSLGDRSGDTQYF.

Points on this clonotype: The CDR3 carries no conserved terminal phenylalanine or tryptophan, so it likely arises from a read error. The DNA is omitted, as the CDR3 cannot be located on it reliably, and the CDR3 follows TCRdb's listing. CDR3 residues: CSVVAGAGSTDTHYS. V is TRBV29-1 and J is TRBJ2-3; the table's TRBD2 call for D was not verified on the DNA. A total of 15 residues make up the CDR3, ends included. Germline CDR1 and CDR2: SQVTM and ANQGSEA.

The chain employs TRBV29-1 and TRBJ2-5; D possibly corresponds to TRBD1 (5 bases). Trimming took off 7 bases at V and 3 bases at J, with 18 bases between the two ends. The germline gives CDR1 SQVTM, CDR2 ANQGSEA. The CDR3 extends over 14 amino acids. The CDR3 here is CSARALDREETQYF. The CDR3 DNA is TGCAGCGCCCGAGCGTTAGACAGAGAAGAGACCCAGTACTTC.

The genes are TRBV6-5 and TRBJ2-3; perhaps D is TRBD1 or TRBD2 (5 bases each). The length of the CDR3 is 16 residues. From germline, CDR1 is MNHEY and CDR2 SVGAGI. The germline V and J ends were trimmed by 7 bases and 3 bases, with 20 bases remaining between them. CDR3 sequence reads: CASNSLQRGDTDTQYF. In nucleotides, the CDR3 is TGTGCCAGCAATTCCCTACAGAGGGGCGATACAGATACGCAGTATTTT.

The chain couples TRBV29-1 to TRBJ2-5, with D unresolved. V was clipped by 4 bases and J by 0 bases, with 3 bases between them. Germline values: CDR1 SQVTM, CDR2 ANQGSEA. CDR3 length: 11 residues. CDR3 nucleotide sequence: TGCAGCGTTGTTAACCAAGAGACCCAGTACTTC. This translates into CSVVNQETQYF. Together with reference TRBV29-1 and TRBJ2-5, the CDR3 gives the full variable domain: SAVISQKPSRDICQRGTSLTIQCQVDSQVTMMFWYRQQPGQSLTLIATANQGSEATYESGFVIDKFPISRPNLTFSTLTVSNMSPEDSSIYLCSVVNQETQYFGPGTRLLVL.

With respect to this clonotype: Given a much more abundant clone one base away, this may be a read error. V is TRBV28 and J is TRBJ1-1; D possibly corresponds to TRBD1 (6 bases). The CDR3 sequence is 14 residues long. CDR1 and CDR2 from the germline V gene are MDHEN and SYDVKM. CDR3 sequence: CASRSGDLNNEAFF. CDR3 coding DNA: TGTGCCAGCAGGTCAGGGGACCTGAACAATGAAGCTTTCTTT.

This clonotype was seen a few times. The chain uses TRBV14 and TRBJ1-2; the D is unclear. This CDR3 comprises 14 residues. Germline V CDR1 and CDR2: SGHDN, FVKESK. V dropped 7 bases and J dropped 7 bases, with 19 bases sitting between them. DNA for the CDR3: TGTGCCAGCAACCGGGGAGGAGGCGGCTGTGGCTACACCTTC. It yields the protein CASNRGGGGCGYTF.

The chain combines TRBV5-1 with TRBJ1-2; D is unresolved. The germline V gene has CDR1 SGHRS and CDR2 YFSETQ. The CDR3 extends over 14 amino acids. Trimming left V 2 bases short and J 4 bases short, with 12 bases between. CDR3 nucleotides: TGCGCCAGCAGCTTAGGGCCATCCGGCTATGGCTACACCTTC. Its translation is CASSLGPSGYGYTF.

A note on this clonotype: A read error may account for a junction end that differs from germline. The DNA of the CDR3 is TGCACTGCTAGGCACCCGGGAAGGGATATACAGCCCCAGCATTTT. Translation gives CTARHPGRDIQPQHF. The chain has TRBV20-1 and TRBJ1-5; D gene unclear. The length of the CDR3 is 15 residues. The V gene's germline CDR1 is DFQATT and CDR2 SNEGSKA (reference sequence).

As regards this clonotype: One junction end does not reproduce the germline sequence, and a read error may be involved. The chain employs TRBV6-5 and TRBJ2-5; 9 bases fit TRBD1. The CDR3 sequence is 15 residues long. Germline loops: CDR1 MNHEY, CDR2 SVGAGI. DNA for the CDR3: TGTGGCAGCATTTACTCGAGACAGGGGGTTGAGACCCAGTACTTC. Protein product: CGSIYSRQGVETQYF.

This clonotype was counted between two and nine times. A read error may account for a junction end that differs from germline. The chain is built from TRBV6-1 and TRBJ1-5; TRBD1 might be the D (6 bases). Germline V gene data show CDR1 as MNHNS and CDR2 as SASEGT. The CDR3 length is 14 residues. The chain's CDR3 is CASNESTGQQPQHF. CDR3 coding DNA: TGTGCCAGCAATGAAAGTACAGGACAGCAGCCCCAGCATTTT.

This clonotype appeared many times. V and J are TRBV6-1 and TRBJ2-7; the D is unclear. Per germline, CDR1 MNHNS and CDR2 SASEGT. The CDR3 has 12 amino acids. V was cut by 7 bases and J by 0 bases, with 7 bases left in between. This CDR3 reads CASNGDSYEQYF. The CDR3, as DNA: TGTGCCAGCAACGGCGACTCCTACGAGCAGTACTTC.

This clonotype has more than one count but fewer than ten. The chain is built from TRBV11-1 and TRBJ2-7, with D perhaps given as TRBD1 or TRBD2 (5 bases each). Trimming removed 10 bases from V and 5 bases from J, with 21 bases in between. The CDR3 sequence is 14 residues long. Per the germline V gene, CDR1 is SGHAT and CDR2 is FQDESV (reference sequence). The CDR3 DNA sequence: TGTGCCAACAGGCGTGATAGGACTTTCCACGAGCAGTACTTC. The encoded protein is CANRRDRTFHEQYF.

Points on this clonotype: The junction differs from germline at one of its ends, possibly a read error. V gene TRBV12-3 or TRBV12-4 combines with J gene TRBJ2-7; a weak D match, TRBD1 (7 bases). The CDR3 is made up of 16 amino acids. The CDR3 DNA follows: TGTGCCAGCAGTTCCCGGCAGCAGGGGGGCTCCTACGAGCAATACTTC. It is translated as CASSSRQQGGSYEQYF.

In the case of this clonotype: The conserved phenylalanine or tryptophan normally closing the CDR3 is absent here, so this likely arose from a read error. The gene calls are TRBV6-5 and TRBJ2-2; D is unclear. Trimming removed 6 bases from V and 9 bases from J, with 11 bases in between. From germline, CDR1 is MNHEY and CDR2 SVGAGI. This CDR3 is 12 amino acids long. The CDR3 loop reads CASRLTTRELFY. The DNA for the CDR3 is TGTGCCAGCAGGCTCACTACCCGGGAGCTGTTTTAT.

This clonotype was seen repeatedly, ten times or more. The V call is TRBV6-6, the J call TRBJ1-6; 7 positions match TRBD1. The CDR3 has 14 residues. Trimming took 7 bases from V and 9 from J; bases not matched to a gene: 9. The germline CDR1 and CDR2 sequences are MNHNY and SVGAGI (reference sequence). The CDR3 sequence is CASNLQGKTSPLHF. Here the CDR3 DNA reads TGTGCCAGCAACCTACAGGGGAAAACTTCACCCCTCCACTTT.

This clonotype has ten or more counts. The chain has TRBV6-1 and TRBJ2-1; TRBD2 agrees at 12 bases. The V gene end was trimmed by 3 bases and the J gene end by 8 bases; junction bases not matched to a gene: 8. Germline CDR1 and CDR2: MNHNS and SASEGT. The CDR3 totals 16 residues. In DNA, the CDR3 is TGTGCCAGCAGTGACCTAGCGGGAGGGCCGTTTTATGAGCAGTTCTTC. It yields the protein CASSDLAGGPFYEQFF.